These 24 T cell receptor beta chains originate from one sample sequenced in a study of CD8+CD57+ T cells in acquired aplastic anemia. The study profiled TCR beta VDJ and CDR3 using genomic DNA as template. In TCRdb, the reads were re-called with MiXCR into one record per CDR3 protein. This sample carries about 170,000 distinct CDR3 sequences, 63% of them seen once, and the ten largest clones take less than 55%. The sample comprised sorted CD4+, CD8+, or CD8+CD57+ T cells (not recorded which) from PBMCs. The source is a human donor in good health.

About this clonotype itself: As the CDR3 is not closed by the conserved phenylalanine or tryptophan, this likely results from a read error. The genes are TRBV3-1 and TRBJ2-7; TRBD2 might be the D (5 bases). Germline assignment: CDR1 LGHDT and CDR2 YNNKEL (reference sequence). The germline V and J ends were trimmed by 5 bases and 5 bases, with 10 bases remaining between them. The CDR3 extends over 12 amino acids. CDR3 DNA: TGTGCCAGCAGCGGGGAGCTACACGAGCAGTACCTC. Its translation: CASSGELHEQYL.

The sample holds a few counts of this clonotype. CDR3 DNA: TGTGCCAGCAGCTTGGAGGACAGGGACTTTTATGGCTACACCTTC. Its protein is CASSLEDRDFYGYTF. The J gene is TRBJ1-2, the V gene TRBV5-6; 8 nucleotides match TRBD1. Germline V gene lookup returns CDR1 SGHDT and CDR2 YYEEEE. The CDR3 length is 15 residues. Unmatched junction bases numbered 6, after V lost 0 bases and J lost 5 bases. Using reference TRBV5-6 and TRBJ1-2 for the parts outside the CDR3, the full variable domain is DAGVTQSPTHLIKTRGQQVTLRCSPKSGHDTVSWYQQALGQGPQFIFQYYEEEERQRGNFPDRFSGHQFPNYSSELNVNALLLGDSALYLCASSLEDRDFYGYTFGSGTRLTVV.

The gene calls are TRBV7-8 and TRBJ1-1; 8 bases are a match to TRBD1. CDR3 size: 17 residues. The germline CDR1 and CDR2 sequences are SGHVS and FQNEAQ. The ends lost 3 bases at V and 1 base at J; junction bases unmatched: 10. In nucleotides, the CDR3 is TGTGCCAGCAGCTTTACCGGACAGGGCGCTAGGAACACTGAAGCTTTCTTT. It encodes CASSFTGQGARNTEAFF.

The CDR3 coding sequence is TGTGCCAGCAGTGAATTGAAATCTAGGGCCTATGGCTACACCTTC. Its protein is CASSELKSRAYGYTF. V usage is TRBV2 and J usage is TRBJ1-2; D not certain. CDR3 length: 15 amino acids. Germline CDR1 reads SNHLY; CDR2 reads FYNNEI. V was trimmed by 2 bases and J by 4 bases, leaving 14 bases between them.

J is TRBJ1-5 and V is TRBV7-9, with 7 nucleotides matching TRBD1. The germline V gene encodes CDR1 SEHNR and CDR2 FQNEAQ (reference sequence). The CDR3 length is 14 residues. V was pared by 4 bases and J by 7 bases, with 7 bases of the junction left unmatched. The CDR3 protein is CASSSDRDKQPQHF. Written as DNA, the CDR3 is TGTGCCAGCAGCTCCGACAGGGATAAACAGCCCCAGCATTTT.

V is TRBV10-1 and J is TRBJ2-5; tentatively, D is TRBD1 (6 bases). Germline CDR1 reads WNHNN; CDR2 reads SYGVQD (reference sequence). The CDR3 length is 14 residues. Trimming removed 0 bases from V and 4 bases from J, with 9 bases in between. The CDR3 region has the DNA TGCGCCAGCAGTGAGTCGCAGGGGCGAGAGACCCAGTACTTC. Residues: CASSESQGRETQYF.

The chain has TRBV10-3 and TRBJ2-1; the D gene could be TRBD1 or TRBD2 (6 bases each). The length of the CDR3 is 13 residues. Germline V CDR1 and CDR2: ENHRY, SYGVKD. Trimming stripped 4 bases from V and 6 bases from J, with 10 bases between. CDR3 amino acids: CAISAQGGNEQFF. The DNA for the CDR3 is TGTGCCATCAGTGCACAGGGAGGCAATGAGCAGTTCTTC.

This chain joins TRBV10-2 and TRBJ2-5, with D possibly being TRBD1 (5 bases). The germline V and J ends were trimmed by 3 bases and 2 bases, with 13 bases remaining between them. Germline V gene data show CDR1 as WSHSY and CDR2 as SAAADI. The CDR3 length is 15 residues. DNA for the CDR3: TGCGCCAGCAGTGAAGCAGGACACTTTCAAGAGACCCAGTACTTC. Its translation is CASSEAGHFQETQYF.

This chain joins TRBV20-1 and TRBJ2-7; TRBD2 matches at 8 bases. Germline V lookup: CDR1 DFQATT, CDR2 SNEGSKA (reference sequence). This CDR3 contains 16 residues. V lost 1 base, J lost 4 bases, and 12 bases stayed unmatched. The DNA for the CDR3 is TGCAGTGCTAGAGCCTTAACTAGCGGAGGAGTTTACGAGCAGTACTTC. Protein: CSARALTSGGVYEQYF.

The V call is TRBV7-3, the J call TRBJ1-1; D is unresolved. CDR1 is SGHTA, CDR2 FQGTGA, per germline. The germline V and J ends were trimmed by 5 bases and 6 bases, with 13 bases remaining between them. The CDR3 is 13 residues long. CDR3 in amino acids: CASSPANGAEAFF. CDR3 nucleotide sequence: TGTGCCAGCAGCCCCGCCAACGGGGCTGAAGCTTTCTTT.

This clonotype was recorded many times. This chain links TRBV5-8 with TRBJ2-7; a possible D gene is TRBD1 (7 bases). The germline gives CDR1 SGHTS, CDR2 YDEGEE. V dropped 3 bases and J dropped 2 bases, with 15 bases sitting between them. The CDR3 totals 15 residues. The CDR3 nucleotides are TGTGCCAGCAGCTATTCCAGGGGGGCTACCTACGAGCAGTACTTC. Its protein is CASSYSRGATYEQYF.

The chain has TRBV5-1 and TRBJ2-7, with D possibly called TRBD1 or TRBD2 (6 bases each). V lost 0 bases and J 2 bases, leaving 12 bases between the germline ends. This CDR3 spans 15 amino acids. CDR1 is SGHRS and CDR2 is YFSETQ in the germline V gene. The CDR3 loop is CASSLGGGRTYEQYF. The CDR3 DNA is TGCGCCAGCAGCTTGGGAGGGGGGCGAACCTACGAGCAGTACTTC.

This clonotype came up many times. The gene calls are TRBV6-1 and TRBJ2-7; D uncertain. The ends were cut back, 2 bases at V and 3 bases at J, with 8 bases in the middle. The CDR3 runs 13 residues. Germline-derived CDR1 and CDR2 are MNHNS and SASEGT. Here the CDR3 reads CASSESGDYEQYF. CDR3 in DNA: TGTGCCAGCAGTGAATCTGGAGACTACGAGCAGTACTTC.

The V and J genes are TRBV20-1 and TRBJ1-1, with D unresolved. Germline CDR1 reads DFQATT; CDR2 reads SNEGSKA (reference sequence). The CDR3 is 13 amino acids. V lost 0 bases and J lost 7, with 12 bases in between. This chain's CDR3 is CSARDLDGLEAFF. Written as DNA, the CDR3 is TGCAGTGCTAGAGATCTCGACGGACTTGAAGCTTTCTTT.

DNA for the CDR3: TGCAGTGCTAGAGATGGGTTGGGAGAGACCCAGTACTTC. Translation gives CSARDGLGETQYF. The chain carries TRBV20-1 and TRBJ2-5; D ambiguous. Trimming pared 0 bases from V and 4 bases from J, leaving 9 bases between. Germline CDR1 and CDR2: DFQATT and SNEGSKA (reference sequence). This CDR3 has 13 residues.

This rearrangement joins TRBV11-2 to TRBJ2-7; D is perhaps TRBD1 (5 bases). V was cut by 2 bases and J by 4 bases, with 21 bases left in between. Germline CDR1 and CDR2: SGHAT and FQNNGV. The CDR3 contains 17 residues. CDR3 sequence (DNA): TGTGCCAGCAGCTTAATTTGTACCGCCCCAGGGAAATACGAGCAGTACGTC. Amino acids: CASSLICTAPGKYEQYV.

The chain is built from TRBV20-1 and TRBJ2-1, with D uncertain. Germline V gene lookup returns CDR1 DFQATT and CDR2 SNEGSKA (reference sequence). The CDR3 length is 12 residues. The V end lost 6 bases, the J end lost 1 base, and 7 bases lay between the germline ends. The chain's CDR3 is CSAGKSYNEQFF. The CDR3 DNA reads as TGCAGTGCGGGCAAATCCTACAATGAGCAGTTCTTC.

This clonotype was recorded at least ten times. The chain links TRBV6-1 to TRBJ2-7; D is possibly TRBD1 or TRBD2 (6 bases each). With 2 bases removed from V and 6 bases from J, the gap between germline ends came to 8 bases. In germline, CDR1 is MNHNS, CDR2 SASEGT. CDR3 size: 12 residues. Here the CDR3 DNA reads TGTGCCAGCAGTGAATGGGGGGCCGAGCAGTACTTC. Its translation is CASSEWGAEQYF.

The V and J genes are TRBV7-9 and TRBJ1-2; tentatively, D is TRBD1 (5 bases). This CDR3 spans 14 amino acids. Trimming shortened V by 6 bases and J by 1 base, and 12 bases separated the two germline ends. CDR1 is SEHNR, CDR2 FQNEAQ, per germline (reference sequence). CDR3 residues: CASRPPGINYGYTF. CDR3 coding DNA: TGTGCCAGCAGACCCCCAGGGATTAACTATGGCTACACCTTC.

The chain employs TRBV20-1 and TRBJ2-7; 8 nucleotides line up with TRBD2. J lost 6 bases, V lost 1 base, and 11 bases had no gene match. CDR1 and CDR2 (germline): DFQATT, SNEGSKA (reference sequence). This CDR3 is built from 15 residues. CDR3 bases: TGCAGTGCTAGAGCCCCCGGGACTAGTGATTTCGAGCAGTACTTC. Residues: CSARAPGTSDFEQYF.

This clonotype has a count of ten or more. The chain uses TRBV9 and TRBJ2-1; perhaps TRBD1 as D (6 bases). The CDR3 sequence is 14 residues long. Germline V CDR1 and CDR2: SGDLS, YYNGEE. The V end lost 3 bases, the J end lost 4 bases, and 11 bases lay between the germline ends. The CDR3 nucleotides are TGTGCCAGCAGCGGGATACAGGGATACAATGAGCAGTTCTTC. Its protein is CASSGIQGYNEQFF.

The J gene is TRBJ2-3, the V gene TRBV25-1; D uncertain. Germline V gene data show CDR1 as MGHDK and CDR2 as SYGVNS. The CDR3 totals 15 residues. V lost 3 bases and J lost 1, with 11 bases in between. The CDR3 loop is CASSEPNVGTDTQYF. DNA of the CDR3: TGTGCCAGCAGTGAGCCGAACGTGGGCACAGATACGCAGTATTTT.

In this sample, this clonotype turned up many times. The chain uses TRBV2 and TRBJ2-5; 9 nucleotides align to TRBD2. This CDR3 is built from 17 residues. Germline-derived CDR1 and CDR2 are SNHLY and FYNNEI. Trimming removed 2 bases from V and 4 bases from J; junction bases left unmatched: 11. The DNA of the CDR3 is TGTGCCAGCAGTGAACGAGCTAGCGGGATGGGGCCAGAGACCCAGTACTTC. Amino acid sequence: CASSERASGMGPETQYF.

The chain combines TRBV9 with TRBJ1-6, with 10 positions matching TRBD1. The CDR3 is 15 amino acids. CDR1 is SGDLS, CDR2 YYNGEE, per germline. V lost 3 bases and J lost 10; bases outside the gene matches: 7. CDR3 loop: CASSATGTGESPLHF. The CDR3 DNA sequence: TGTGCCAGCAGCGCGACCGGGACAGGGGAATCACCCCTCCACTTT.